This TCR beta chain emerged from a study of post-analysis software for immune sequencing data. Findings of the study overall: People with multiple sclerosis had a significantly lower normalized Chao1 diversity than controls did. Clustering by F measure revealed strong co-clustering among samples prepared together in one batch.

About this clonotype: The antigen is not known.

Unique-molecular-identifier-tagged TCR beta cDNA libraries were used. TCRdb recomputed calls from the PCR reads with MiXCR, one row per CDR3 protein. The table shows about 540,000 distinct CDR3 sequences, with 30% to 40% occurring only once. Input material: blood. The sequence derives from a girl aged 2-17 years with multiple sclerosis.

The CDR3 spells CASSPKRGDQPQHF. DNA for the CDR3: TGTGCCAGCTCCCCCAAAAGGGGCGATCAGCCCCAGCATTTT. The rearrangement links TRBV18 to TRBJ1-5; D perhaps matches TRBD1 (5 bases). V lost 6 bases and J 5 bases, leaving 14 bases between the germline ends. CDR1 and CDR2 (germline): KGHSH, LQKENI. The CDR3 spans 14 residues. Full variable domain (remainder filled in from reference TRBV18 and TRBJ1-5): NAGVMQNPRHLVRRRGQEARLRCSPMKGHSHVYWYRQLPEEGLKFMVYLQKENIIDESGMPKERFSAEFPKEGPSILRIQQVVRGDSAAYFCASSPKRGDQPQHFGDGTRLSIL.